Listed below are T cell receptor beta chains from one sample, sequenced in a study of shared clonotypes between healthy human individuals. Method: immunoSEQ multiplex PCR; TCRdb's copy keeps in-frame clones and lacks some. The sample has roughly 2 million clones, 85% to 95% seen once. The sample comprised naive CD4+ T cells sorted from blood. These receptors all come from a man younger than 35 in good health. Each CDR3 is given with its conserved first and last residue. A D gene is named only where the DNA matches it firmly. The listing skips clone size in some rows; elsewhere it reads once, few, many or a size class.

NA,TRBJ1-1,TRBV29-1,TRBD1,CSAETGRRNTEAFF,TGCAGCGCAGAGACAGGGCGGCGGAACACTGAAGCTTTCTTT
NA,TRBJ1-1,TRBV6-1,TRBD1,CASSIGTGYTEAFF,TGTGCCAGCAGTATCGGGACAGGGTACACTGAAGCTTTCTTT
NA,TRBJ2-2,TRBV28,TRBD1,CASSWDSLNTGELFF,TGTGCCAGCAGCTGGGACAGTTTAAACACCGGGGAGCTGTTTTTT
NA,TRBJ2-7,TRBV5-1,NA,CASSLALGSDEQYF,TGCGCCAGCAGCTTGGCCTTGGGTAGCGACGAGCAGTACTTC
NA,TRBJ2-1,TRBV11-1,TRBD1,CASSLPGQHYNEQFF,TGTGCCAGCAGCTTACCGGGACAGCACTACAATGAGCAGTTCTTC
NA,TRBJ2-1,TRBV13,TRBD2,CASSFLLAGVYDNEQFF,TGTGCCAGCAGCTTCCTACTAGCGGGGGTGTACGACAATGAGCAGTTCTTC
NA,TRBJ2-2,TRBV6-6,NA,CASSYNGARSSGELFF,TGTGCCAGCAGTTACAACGGGGCCAGGTCCTCCGGGGAGCTGTTTTTT
NA,TRBJ1-5,TRBV30,NA,CAWGPTGLFNQPQHF,TGTGCCTGGGGCCCAACTGGACTCTTCAATCAGCCCCAGCATTTT
NA,TRBJ2-7,TRBV4-2,NA,CASSQKEGANEQYF,TGTGCCAGCAGCCAAAAAGAAGGGGCTAACGAGCAGTACTTC
NA,TRBJ1-1,TRBV30,NA,CAWITGGREAFF,TGTGCCTGGATTACCGGGGGTAGGGAAGCTTTCTTT
NA,TRBJ1-6,TRBV30,NA,CAWSVDPPNSPLHF,TGTGCCTGGAGTGTGGACCCTCCGAATTCACCCCTCCACTTT
few,TRBJ1-1,TRBV5-1,NA,CASSLEMNTEAFF,TGCGCCAGCAGCTTGGAGATGAACACTGAAGCTTTCTTT
NA,TRBJ1-6,TRBV2,TRBD1,CASSPRTGFGSPLHF,TGTGCCAGCAGTCCGCGGACAGGTTTTGGTTCACCCCTCCACTTT
NA,TRBJ2-2,TRBV5-1,NA,CASSSQGRAGELFF,TGCGCCAGCAGCTCACAGGGACGGGCCGGGGAGCTGTTTTTT
NA,TRBJ1-1,TRBV11-3,NA,CASSQNLNTEAFF,TGTGCCAGCAGCCAGAATTTGAACACTGAAGCTTTCTTT
NA,TRBJ2-5,TRBV6-5,NA,CASSYDGTLQETQYF,TGTGCCAGCAGTTACGATGGGACACTTCAAGAGACCCAGTACTTC
once,TRBJ1-3,TRBV30,NA,CAWRQSSGNTIYF,TGTGCCTGGAGACAGTCCTCTGGAAACACCATATATTTT
once,TRBJ2-7,TRBV7-2,NA,CASSSRGNHEQYF,TGTGCCAGCAGCTCCCGCGGGAACCACGAGCAGTACTTC
NA,TRBJ1-2,TRBV6-6,TRBD1,CASSPVRTGLAYGYTF,TGTGCCAGCAGTCCGGTCAGGACAGGGTTAGCCTATGGCTACACCTTC
NA,TRBJ2-7,TRBV19,NA,CASKRQADSSYEQYF,TGTGCCAGTAAAAGACAGGCCGATAGCTCCTACGAGCAGTACTTC
NA,TRBJ1-4,TRBV5-1,TRBD1,CASSADRINEKLFF,TGCGCCAGCAGCGCGGACAGGATCAATGAAAAACTGTTTTTT
NA,TRBJ2-2,TRBV6-6,NA,CASTHGFANTGELFF,TGTGCCAGCACCCACGGGTTCGCGAACACCGGGGAGCTGTTTTTT
NA,TRBJ2-1,TRBV6-1,NA,CASSAQGMANEQFF,TGTGCCAGCAGTGCCCAGGGAATGGCCAATGAGCAGTTCTTC
NA,TRBJ2-3,TRBV9,NA,CASSVGGPTDTQYF,TGTGCCAGCAGCGTGGGGGGCCCCACAGATACGCAGTATTTT
NA,TRBJ1-5,TRBV5-4,TRBD1,CASSLDGTASNQPQHF,TGTGCCAGCAGCTTGGACGGGACAGCTAGCAATCAGCCCCAGCATTTT
NA,TRBJ1-6,TRBV6-5,NA,CASSTGYSPLHF,TGTGCCAGCAGTACCGGGTATTCACCCCTCCACTTT
NA,TRBJ1-1,TRBV5-1,TRBD1,CASSPGGQADTEAFF,TGCGCCAGCAGCCCTGGGGGACAGGCGGACACTGAAGCTTTCTTT
NA,TRBJ2-7,TRBV18,NA,CASSSGLSSYEQYF,TGTGCCAGCTCATCCGGGTTGAGCTCCTACGAGCAGTACTTC
NA,TRBJ2-7,TRBV10-3,NA,CAISESGGSREQYF,TGTGCCATCAGTGAATCTGGGGGTTCGAGGGAGCAGTACTTC
NA,TRBJ2-5,TRBV7-9,NA,CASSLGDTPGETQYF,TGTGCCAGCAGCTTAGGGGACACACCAGGGGAGACCCAGTACTTC
NA,TRBJ2-2,TRBV30,TRBD1,CAHDREPGELFF,TGTGCCCACGACAGGGAGCCCGGGGAGCTGTTTTTT